This T cell receptor beta chain stems from a study of CD8+CD57+ T cells in acquired aplastic anemia (dated by TCRdb to 2017 to 2018). Context from the whole study: A mean of about 3.2 ug of DNA, ranging from roughly 0.19 to 27.4 ug, was extracted from sorted CD4+ and CD8+ cells. CD8+CD57+ expansion was defined as a frequency above the mean frequency observed in healthy subjects.

Patients chosen for sequencing had shown expansion of CD8+CD57+ cells by flow cytometry. All patients had severe acquired aplastic anemia diagnosed by International Study of Aplastic Anemia and Agranulocytosis and Camitta criteria. Patients had received no therapy at the time of blood sampling. TCR repertoires of sorted CD4+ and CD8+ blood T cells from severe aplastic anemia patients and healthy subjects were deep-sequenced in the study. Patients were enrolled in the USA under clinicaltrials.gov protocols 00001620, 01623167, 00001397, 00071045, 00081523 and 00961064. Ficoll-Paque density gradient centrifugation was used to isolate peripheral blood mononuclear cells. CD4+ and CD8+ T cells were sorted by FACS or magnetic beads before DNA extraction. CDR1 and CDR2 were assigned from the germline V gene (reference sequence) as DFQATT and SNEGSKA. The CDR3 runs 14 residues from the cysteine to the phenylalanine. Just the 42-base CDR3 DNA is kept, in frame starting at base 1.

To note about this clonotype: It has no known antigen specificity. Sequence at one end of the junction differs from germline and may be a read error.

Results and caveats for the whole study, not just this receptor: Between patients and healthy controls, no significant difference in CD8+ Simpson's diversity was found (P=0.060). Twenty-nine CD8+ CDR3 sequences were found in both patients and controls but appeared to be highly expressed in patients and within the immunodominant clones of the patients.

Profiling of TCR beta VDJ combinations and CDR3 sequences used genomic DNA as the template. An Illumina HiSeq 2000 was used for TCR repertoire sequencing. The authors' pipeline ran thus. Repertoire assessment relied on Simpson's diversity index, CDR3 size and DJ length profiles, and TRBV/TRBJ rearrangement plots. The most abundant DNA sequence in the deep sequencing data was taken as the immunodominant clone. CDR3 amino acid sequences were screened for sharing across subjects and were compared with published repertoires and the VDJdb database. TCRdb ran its own pipeline on the public reads, namely fastp trimming at Q25 and MiXCR clone calling, and kept in-frame beta chains. CDR3 protein duplicates are merged, each entry listing the most common genes and DNA. The V and J calls shown here were made by TCRdb, not taken from the authors' results. Counted in this sample were some 150,000 distinct CDR3 sequences; about two thirds of them appeared once. The ten largest make up about 50% of the sample.

The sequenced sample consisted of sorted CD4+, CD8+, or CD8+CD57+ T cells (not recorded which) from PBMCs. This TCR came from a human donor with aplastic anemia. The V gene is TRBV20-1 and the J gene is TRBJ2-1; the D assignment is uncertain and may be TRBD1 or TRBD2, with 5 bases supporting each. The CDR3 region reads CGASSGASYNEQFF. The nucleotide sequence reads as follows: TGCGGTGCTAGCTCCGGGGCCTCCTACAATGAGCAGTTCTTC.